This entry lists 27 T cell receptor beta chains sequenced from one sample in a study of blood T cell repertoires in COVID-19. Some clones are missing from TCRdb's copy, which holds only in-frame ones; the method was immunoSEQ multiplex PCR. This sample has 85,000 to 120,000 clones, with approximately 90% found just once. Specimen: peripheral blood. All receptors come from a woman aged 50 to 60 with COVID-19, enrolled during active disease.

DNA for the CDR3: TGCGCCGGATCCCCTAGCGGGGGGGCAGGAGAGACCCAGTACTTC. Residues: CAGSPSGGAGETQYF. J is TRBJ2-5 and V is TRBV5-1, with 12 bases lining up with TRBD2. This CDR3 spans 15 amino acids. Germline CDR1 and CDR2: SGHRS and YFSETQ. With 10 bases clipped from V and 4 bases from J, the junction kept 11 bases outside the gene matches.

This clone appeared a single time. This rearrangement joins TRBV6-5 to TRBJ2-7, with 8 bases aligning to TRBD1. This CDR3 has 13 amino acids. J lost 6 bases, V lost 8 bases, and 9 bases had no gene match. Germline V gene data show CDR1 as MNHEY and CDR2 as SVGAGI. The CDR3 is CASLRTGQTEQYF. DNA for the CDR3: TGTGCCAGCTTGAGGACAGGGCAAACCGAGCAGTACTTC.

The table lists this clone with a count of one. The CDR3 DNA reads TGTGCCAGCAGCTTACCGGGACTAGCGGGGTCCGGGGAGCTGTTTTTT. This codes for CASSLPGLAGSGELFF. This chain links TRBV7-3 with TRBJ2-2; 13 bases are shared with TRBD2. CDR3 length: 16 amino acids. Germline CDR1 reads SGHTA; CDR2 reads FQGTGA. The junction had 3 bases not matched to a gene; V was cut back by 2 bases and J by 6 bases. Variable domain in full (rest from reference TRBV7-3 and TRBJ2-2): GAGVSQTPSNKVTEKGKYVELRCDPISGHTALYWYRQSLGQGPEFLIYFQGTGAADDSGLPNDRFFAVRPEGSVSTLKIQRTERGDSAVYLCASSLPGLAGSGELFFGEGSRLTVL.

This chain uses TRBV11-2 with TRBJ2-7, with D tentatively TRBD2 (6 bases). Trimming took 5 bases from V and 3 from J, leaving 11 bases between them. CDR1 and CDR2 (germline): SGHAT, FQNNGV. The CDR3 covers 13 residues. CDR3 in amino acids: CASSIRRGYEQYF. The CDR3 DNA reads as TGTGCCAGCAGCATAAGGCGGGGCTACGAGCAGTACTTC.

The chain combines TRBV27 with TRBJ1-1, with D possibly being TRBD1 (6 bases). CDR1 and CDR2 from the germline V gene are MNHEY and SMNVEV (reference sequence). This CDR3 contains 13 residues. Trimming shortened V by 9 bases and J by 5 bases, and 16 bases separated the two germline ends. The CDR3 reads CASRRGGLTEAFF. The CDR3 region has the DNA TGTGCCAGTAGACGGGGGGGCTTAACTGAAGCTTTCTTT.

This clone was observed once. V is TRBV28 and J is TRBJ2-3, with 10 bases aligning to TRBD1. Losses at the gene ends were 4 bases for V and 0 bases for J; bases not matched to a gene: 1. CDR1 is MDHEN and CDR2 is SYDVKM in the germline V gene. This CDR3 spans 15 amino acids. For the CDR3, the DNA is TGTGCCAGCAGTTCGACAGGGGGCAGCACAGATACGCAGTATTTT. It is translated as CASSSTGGSTDTQYF.

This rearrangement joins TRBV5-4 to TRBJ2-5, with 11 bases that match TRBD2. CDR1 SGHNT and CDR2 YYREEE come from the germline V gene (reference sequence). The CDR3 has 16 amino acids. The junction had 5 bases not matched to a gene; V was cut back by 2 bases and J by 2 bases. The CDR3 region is CASSFGTSGEQETQYF. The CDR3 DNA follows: TGTGCCAGCAGCTTCGGGACTAGCGGAGAGCAAGAGACCCAGTACTTC.

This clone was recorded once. CDR3 nucleotides: TGTGCCAGCAGCCTGGACCAGACACCCTACAATGAGCAGTTCTTC. Protein product: CASSLDQTPYNEQFF. The chain has TRBV5-4 and TRBJ2-1; D gene ambiguous. The V gene's germline CDR1 is SGHNT and CDR2 YYREEE (reference sequence). CDR3 length equals 15 residues. V was pared by 4 bases and J by 2 bases, with 13 bases between. Looking up the rest from reference TRBV5-4 and TRBJ2-1 gives the full variable domain: ETGVTQSPTHLIKTRGQQVTLRCSSQSGHNTVSWYQQALGQGPQFIFQYYREEENGRGNFPPRFSGLQFPNYSSELNVNALELDDSALYLCASSLDQTPYNEQFFGPGTRLTVL.

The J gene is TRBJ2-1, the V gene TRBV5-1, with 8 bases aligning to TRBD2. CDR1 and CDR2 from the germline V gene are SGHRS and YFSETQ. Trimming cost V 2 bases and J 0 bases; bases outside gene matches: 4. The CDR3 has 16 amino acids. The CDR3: CASSFGGTSSYNEQFF. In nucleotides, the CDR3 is TGCGCCAGCAGCTTCGGGGGGACTAGCTCCTACAATGAGCAGTTCTTC.

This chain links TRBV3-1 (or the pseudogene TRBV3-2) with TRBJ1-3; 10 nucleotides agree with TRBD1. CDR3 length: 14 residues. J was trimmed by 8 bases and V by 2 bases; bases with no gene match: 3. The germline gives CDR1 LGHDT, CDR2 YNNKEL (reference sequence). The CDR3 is CASSQQTGGHTIYF. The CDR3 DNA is TGTGCCAGCAGCCAACAGACAGGGGGCCACACCATATATTTT.

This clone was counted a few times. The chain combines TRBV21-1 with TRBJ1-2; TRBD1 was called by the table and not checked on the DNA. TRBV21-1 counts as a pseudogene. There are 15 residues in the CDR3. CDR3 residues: CASTYRDRGPYGYTF. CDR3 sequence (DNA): TGTGCCAGCACGTACCGGGACAGGGGGCCCTATGGCTACACCTTC.

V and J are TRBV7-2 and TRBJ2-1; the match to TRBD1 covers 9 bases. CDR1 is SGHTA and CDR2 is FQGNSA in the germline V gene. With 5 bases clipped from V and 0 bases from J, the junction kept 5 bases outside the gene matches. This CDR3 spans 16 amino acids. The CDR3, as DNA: TGTGCCAGCAGCGGGGAACAGGGGGCCTCCTACAATGAGCAGTTCTTC. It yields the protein CASSGEQGASYNEQFF.

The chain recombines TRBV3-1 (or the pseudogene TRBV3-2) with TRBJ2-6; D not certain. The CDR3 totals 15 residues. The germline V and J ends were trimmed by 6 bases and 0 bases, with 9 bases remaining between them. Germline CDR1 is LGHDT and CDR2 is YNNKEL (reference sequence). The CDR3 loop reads CASSLSNSGANVLTF. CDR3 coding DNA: TGTGCCAGCAGTCTAAGTAACTCTGGGGCCAACGTCCTGACTTTC.

CDR3 region: CASSLKGSSVEQFF. Here the CDR3 DNA reads TGTGCCAGCAGCTTGAAGGGTTCTAGCGTCGAGCAGTTCTTC. This chain joins TRBV7-9 and TRBJ2-1, with D maybe TRBD2 (6 bases). Trimming removed 3 bases from V and 10 bases from J, with 16 bases in between. The CDR3 spans 14 residues. Germline CDR1 and CDR2: SEHNR and FQNEAQ (reference sequence).

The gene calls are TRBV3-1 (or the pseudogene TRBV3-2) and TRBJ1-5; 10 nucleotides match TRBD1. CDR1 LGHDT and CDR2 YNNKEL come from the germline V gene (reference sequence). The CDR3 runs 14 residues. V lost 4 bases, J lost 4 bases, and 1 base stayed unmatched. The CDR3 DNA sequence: TGTGCCAGCAGCCCGGGACAGGGGAATCAGCCCCAGCATTTT. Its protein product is CASSPGQGNQPQHF.

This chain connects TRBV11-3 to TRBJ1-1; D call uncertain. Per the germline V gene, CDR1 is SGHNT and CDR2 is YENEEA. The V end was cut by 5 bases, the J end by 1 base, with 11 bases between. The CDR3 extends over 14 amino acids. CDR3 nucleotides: TGTGCCAGCAGCCCCCTGGGAGGGAACACTGAAGCTTTCTTT. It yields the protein CASSPLGGNTEAFF.

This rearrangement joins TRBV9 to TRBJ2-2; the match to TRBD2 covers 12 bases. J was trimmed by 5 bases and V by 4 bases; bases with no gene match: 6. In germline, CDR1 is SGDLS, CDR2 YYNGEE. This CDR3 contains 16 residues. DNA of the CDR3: TGTGCCAGCAGCCTAAGACTAGCGGGGGCTACCGGGGAGCTGTTTTTT. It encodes CASSLRLAGATGELFF.

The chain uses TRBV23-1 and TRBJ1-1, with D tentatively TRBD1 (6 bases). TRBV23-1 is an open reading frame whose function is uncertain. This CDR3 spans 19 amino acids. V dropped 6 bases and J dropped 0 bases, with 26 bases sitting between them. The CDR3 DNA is TGCGCCAGCAGCCAGGGGCCCGGAGACCGGGATCTGATGAACACTGAAGCTTTCTTT. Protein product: CASSQGPGDRDLMNTEAFF.

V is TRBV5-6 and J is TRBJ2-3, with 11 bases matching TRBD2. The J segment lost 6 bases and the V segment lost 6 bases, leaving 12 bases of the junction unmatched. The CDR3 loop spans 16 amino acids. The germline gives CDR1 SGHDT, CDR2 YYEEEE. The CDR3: CASTLAGGPLSDTQYF. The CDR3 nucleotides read TGTGCCAGCACATTAGCGGGGGGGCCATTATCCGATACGCAGTATTTT.

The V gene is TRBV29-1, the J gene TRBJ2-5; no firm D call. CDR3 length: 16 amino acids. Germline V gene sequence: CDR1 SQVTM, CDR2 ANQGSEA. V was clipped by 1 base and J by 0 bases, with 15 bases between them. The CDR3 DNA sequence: TGCAGCGTTGAAGGTGTTGTGCACTCGTACCAAGAGACCCAGTACTTC. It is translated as CSVEGVVHSYQETQYF.

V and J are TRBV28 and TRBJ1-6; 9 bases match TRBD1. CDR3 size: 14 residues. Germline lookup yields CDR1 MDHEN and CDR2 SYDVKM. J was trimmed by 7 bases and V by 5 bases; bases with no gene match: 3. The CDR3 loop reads CASSLDRGNSPLHF. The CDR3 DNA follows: TGTGCCAGCAGTCTCGACAGGGGGAATTCACCCCTCCACTTT.

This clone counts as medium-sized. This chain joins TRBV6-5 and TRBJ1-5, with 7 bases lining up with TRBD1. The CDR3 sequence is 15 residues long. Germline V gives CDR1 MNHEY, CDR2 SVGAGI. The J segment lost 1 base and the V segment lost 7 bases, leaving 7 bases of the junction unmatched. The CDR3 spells CASMRSRGSNQPQHF. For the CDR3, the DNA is TGTGCCAGCATGAGGAGCAGGGGGAGCAATCAGCCCCAGCATTTT.

The CDR3 loop is CASRLTGGLQPQHF. The CDR3 region has the DNA TGTGCCAGCAGGCTAACAGGGGGCCTTCAGCCCCAGCATTTT. The V call is TRBV6-6, the J call TRBJ1-5, with 9 bases aligning to TRBD1. The CDR3 is 14 amino acids. The V and J ends lost 6 bases and 6 bases, in that order; junction bases with no gene match: 6. Germline-derived CDR1 and CDR2 are MNHNY and SVGAGI (reference sequence).

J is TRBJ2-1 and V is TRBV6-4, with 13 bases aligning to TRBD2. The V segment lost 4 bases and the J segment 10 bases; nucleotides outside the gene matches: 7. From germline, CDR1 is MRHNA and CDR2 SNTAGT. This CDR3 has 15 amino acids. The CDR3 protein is CASSAGLAGLSEQFF. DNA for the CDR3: TGTGCCAGCAGTGCGGGACTAGCGGGGCTTAGCGAGCAGTTCTTC.

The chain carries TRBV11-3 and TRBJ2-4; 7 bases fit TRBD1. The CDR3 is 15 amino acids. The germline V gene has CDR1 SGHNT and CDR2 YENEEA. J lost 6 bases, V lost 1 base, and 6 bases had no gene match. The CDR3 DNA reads TGTGCCAGCAGCTTAGTGGAACAGGGGACAAACATTCAGTACTTC. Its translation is CASSLVEQGTNIQYF.

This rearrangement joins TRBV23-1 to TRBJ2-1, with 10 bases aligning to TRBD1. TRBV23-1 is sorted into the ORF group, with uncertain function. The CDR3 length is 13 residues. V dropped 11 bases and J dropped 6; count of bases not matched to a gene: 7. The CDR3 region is CARQGAGSNEQFF. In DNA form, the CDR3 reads TGCGCCCGACAGGGGGCAGGGTCCAATGAGCAGTTCTTC.

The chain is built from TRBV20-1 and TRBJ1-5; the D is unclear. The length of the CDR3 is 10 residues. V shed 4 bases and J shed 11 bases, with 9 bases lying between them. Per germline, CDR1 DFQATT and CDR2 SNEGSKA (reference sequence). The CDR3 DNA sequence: TGCAGTGCTATCCGGGATTCCCAGCATTTT. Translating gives CSAIRDSQHF.